Below are 10 T cell receptor beta chains sequenced from a single sample in a study of beta chain features in type 1 diabetes. Study conclusions and caveats: In every one of the four CD4+ subsets, TCRB CDR3s were moderately but significantly shorter in Type 1 diabetes patients.

Expressed TCRB transcripts were sequenced after all isolated RNA was converted to cDNA. Measured with immunoSEQ multiplex PCR; TCRdb has only the in-frame clones, and not every one. This sample has tens of thousands of clones, with 45% to 50% found just once. Antigens of these TCRs are unknown. The sample comprised central memory CD4+ T cells from blood. These receptors originate from a man aged 25 to 45 with type 1 diabetes.

This CDR3 is CATSRDMSQGGGAQYF. The CDR3 nucleotides are TGTGCCACCAGCAGAGATATGAGCCAGGGCGGCGGAGCCCAGTACTTC. J is TRBJ2-5 and V is TRBV15; possibly TRBD1 for D (5 bases). With 0 bases removed from V and 9 bases from J, the gap between germline ends came to 20 bases. Germline CDR1 LNHNV, CDR2 YYDKDF (reference sequence). This CDR3 spans 16 amino acids.

The chain carries TRBV6-5 and TRBJ1-3, with D perhaps TRBD1 (6 bases). The length of the CDR3 is 15 residues. The ends were cut back, 5 bases at V and 4 bases at J, with 15 bases in the middle. Germline CDR1 MNHEY, CDR2 SVGAGI. Here the CDR3 reads CASSRDGTPGNTIYF. Here the CDR3 DNA reads TGTGCCAGCAGTCGAGACGGGACACCGGGAAACACCATATATTTT.

The chain uses TRBV2 and TRBJ1-2; 7 bases map to TRBD1. The germline V gene has CDR1 SNHLY and CDR2 FYNNEI. J gave up 4 bases and V 5 bases, and 7 bases lay outside the gene matches. This CDR3 region has 14 residues. CDR3 sequence (DNA): TGTGCCAGCAGTTCCATTGACAGGGTCTATGGCTACACCTTC. Encoded protein: CASSSIDRVYGYTF.

This clone was seen once. The chain combines TRBV5-1 with TRBJ2-3; TRBD2 matches 7 bases. Trimming cost V 5 bases and J 2 bases; bases outside gene matches: 5. The CDR3 runs 14 residues. Germline V CDR1 and CDR2: SGHRS, YFSETQ. CDR3 sequence: CASRSGTTTDTQYF. The CDR3 DNA sequence: TGCGCCAGCAGAAGCGGGACGACCACAGATACGCAGTATTTT.

The table lists this clone with a few counts. This rearrangement joins TRBV11-3 to TRBJ2-3; TRBD1 matches at 8 bases. Germline CDR1 is SGHNT and CDR2 is YENEEA. This CDR3 spans 15 amino acids. The trim removed 0 bases at V and 4 bases at J, leaving 3 bases unmatched. CDR3 protein: CASSLDSGGSDTQYF. CDR3 bases: TGTGCCAGCAGCTTAGATTCAGGGGGCTCAGATACGCAGTATTTT.

This clone was seen a single time. V usage is TRBV6-6 and J usage is TRBJ1-5, with 7 positions matching TRBD1. The trim removed 2 bases at V and 6 bases at J, leaving 10 bases unmatched. The length of the CDR3 is 16 residues. Germline-derived CDR1 and CDR2 are MNHNY and SVGAGI (reference sequence). The CDR3 sequence: CASSYATGIESQPQHF. In DNA form, the CDR3 reads TGTGCCAGCAGTTACGCGACAGGGATTGAGAGTCAGCCCCAGCATTTT.

This clone has more than one count but fewer than ten. V usage is TRBV6-1 and J usage is TRBJ2-1, with TRBD2 as a possible D gene (5 bases). V was pared by 8 bases and J by 9 bases, with 11 bases between. The CDR3 contains 11 residues. Germline V gene lookup returns CDR1 MNHNS and CDR2 SASEGT. The CDR3 DNA reads TGTGCCAGCCGGGGTGGTAGTGAGCAGTTCTTC. This sequence encodes CASRGGSEQFF.

This clone was picked up one time. The chain combines TRBV6-1 with TRBJ2-3; 8 bases line up with TRBD2. The length of the CDR3 is 15 residues. From germline, CDR1 is MNHNS and CDR2 SASEGT. V was pared by 6 bases and J by 4 bases, with 9 bases of the junction left unmatched. CDR3 nucleotides: TGTGCCAGCAGATTAAGCGGGAGTGTTTCAGATACGCAGTATTTT. It encodes CASRLSGSVSDTQYF.

This chain links TRBV7-6 with TRBJ2-3; no reliable D call. The CDR3 extends over 15 amino acids. V gave up 0 bases and J gave up 1 base, with 8 bases separating them. Germline CDR1 reads SGHVS; CDR2 reads FNYEAQ. CDR3: CASSLASRGTDTQYF. CDR3 coding DNA: TGTGCCAGCAGCTTAGCGAGCCGGGGCACAGATACGCAGTATTTT. The whole variable domain, remainder taken from reference TRBV7-6 and TRBJ2-3, is GAGVSQSPRYKVTKRGQDVALRCDPISGHVSLYWYRQALGQGPEFLTYFNYEAQQDKSGLPNDRFSAERPEGSISTLTIQRTEQRDSAMYRCASSLASRGTDTQYFGPGTRLTVL.

This clone showed up just once. V gene TRBV19 combines with J gene TRBJ1-1, with no clear D. The CDR3 is 13 residues long. V lost 4 bases, J lost 4 bases, and 10 bases lay in between. The V gene's germline CDR1 is LNHDA and CDR2 SQIVND (reference sequence). CDR3 loop: CASSKRGLTEAFF. The CDR3 DNA reads as TGTGCCAGTAGTAAACGCGGCCTCACTGAAGCTTTCTTT.